This paragraph covers one TCR beta chain sequence. The sample belongs to a study of immune cell composition in non-small cell lung cancer. From germline, CDR1 is MGHDK and CDR2 SYGVNS. CDR3 size: 15 residues. Trimming pared 3 bases from V and 8 bases from J, leaving 16 bases between. The table came from immunoSEQ multiplex PCR; TCRdb's copy has only in-frame clones and leaves some out. There are over 950 clones in the sample; 79% occur only once, and about 9.6% lies in the top ten. The chain employs TRBV25-1 and TRBJ2-2, with a possible D match to TRBD1 (5 bases). Specimen: lung tumor tissue. This TCR came from a human donor with non-small cell lung cancer. The CDR3 here is CASSDLLGRTGELFF. CDR3 in DNA: TGTGCCAGCAGTGACCTCCTGGGTAGGACAGGGGAGCTGTTTTTT.